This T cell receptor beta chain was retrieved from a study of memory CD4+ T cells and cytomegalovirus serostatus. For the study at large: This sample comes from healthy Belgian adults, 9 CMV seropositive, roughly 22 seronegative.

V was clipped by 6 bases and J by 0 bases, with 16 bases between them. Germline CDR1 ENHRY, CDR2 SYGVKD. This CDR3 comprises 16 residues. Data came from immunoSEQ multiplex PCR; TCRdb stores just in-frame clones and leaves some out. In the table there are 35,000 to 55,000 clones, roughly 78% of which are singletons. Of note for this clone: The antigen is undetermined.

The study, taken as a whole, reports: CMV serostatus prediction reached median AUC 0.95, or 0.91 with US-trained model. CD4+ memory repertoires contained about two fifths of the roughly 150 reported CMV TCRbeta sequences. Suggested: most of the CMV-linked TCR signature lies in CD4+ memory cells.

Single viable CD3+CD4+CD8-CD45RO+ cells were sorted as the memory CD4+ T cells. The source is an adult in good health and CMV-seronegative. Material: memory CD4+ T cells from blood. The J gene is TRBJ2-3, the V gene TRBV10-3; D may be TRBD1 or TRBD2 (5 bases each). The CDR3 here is CAIRAGTDPSTDTQYF. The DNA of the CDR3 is TGTGCCATCAGAGCCGGGACGGATCCTAGCACAGATACGCAGTATTTT.